This T cell receptor beta chain was obtained from a study of patients with pleural tuberculosis. Per germline, CDR1 SGHAT and CDR2 FQNNGV. The CDR3 is 15 residues long. The V and J ends lost 3 bases and 5 bases, in that order; junction bases with no gene match: 8. This clonotype was observed at least ten times. One entry per CDR3 protein, called by TCRdb with MiXCR from the reads. The table records around 54,000 distinct CDR3 sequences, approximately 7.9% of them present only once. The sequence was obtained from a human donor with pleural tuberculosis. The chain has TRBV11-2 and TRBJ1-2; 8 bases line up with TRBD1. CDR3: CASSFIQGALYGYTF. In nucleotides, the CDR3 is TGTGCCAGCAGCTTTATCCAGGGGGCGCTTTATGGCTACACCTTC.